The 27 T cell receptor beta chains reported below all come from one sample, sequenced in a study of blood T cell repertoires in COVID-19. Here immunoSEQ multiplex PCR was the method, and the copy in TCRdb shows in-frame clones only, minus some. The sample contains 200,000 to 300,000 clones, roughly nine tenths of which appear only once. The material sequenced was peripheral blood. The receptor source for this set is a man between 60 and 75 years old who had recovered from COVID-19.

The chain employs TRBV19 and TRBJ2-1; 12 bases match TRBD2. Germline V gives CDR1 LNHDA, CDR2 SQIVND (reference sequence). The junction had 13 bases not matched to a gene; V was cut back by 5 bases and J by 8 bases. This CDR3 region has 17 residues. CDR3 sequence: CASSELKLAGGRDEQFF. The DNA of the CDR3 is TGTGCCAGTAGTGAGTTGAAACTAGCGGGGGGCCGGGATGAGCAGTTCTTC.

The V call is TRBV9, the J call TRBJ1-4; D remains ambiguous. Germline values: CDR1 SGDLS, CDR2 YYNGEE. The CDR3 length is 14 residues. V was cut by 4 bases and J by 2 bases, with 9 bases left in between. The CDR3 loop reads CASSITGTNEKLFF. The CDR3 bases are TGTGCCAGCAGCATCACCGGGACTAATGAAAAACTGTTTTTT.

V usage is TRBV30 and J usage is TRBJ1-1; D might be TRBD1 (6 bases). Trimming pared 0 bases from V and 6 bases from J, leaving 11 bases between. CDR1 is GTSNPN, CDR2 SVGIG, per germline (reference sequence). This CDR3 has 13 residues. Here the CDR3 DNA reads TGTGCCTGGAGTGTAGGGGGTGAGGCTGAAGCTTTCTTT. Amino acids: CAWSVGGEAEAFF.

The chain joins TRBV6-1 to TRBJ2-7; 8 positions match TRBD1. The CDR3 has 16 residues. V dropped 4 bases and J dropped 5; count of bases not matched to a gene: 13. Germline CDR1 MNHNS, CDR2 SASEGT. CDR3 amino acids: CASSVRQGMVLDEQYF. The CDR3 coding sequence is TGTGCCAGCAGTGTAAGACAGGGGATGGTTCTTGACGAGCAGTACTTC.

The chain carries TRBV10-3 and TRBJ2-2; tentative D call: TRBD1 (6 bases). The CDR3 consists of 18 residues. The V gene's germline CDR1 is ENHRY and CDR2 SYGVKD. V shed 0 bases and J shed 0 bases, with 14 bases lying between them. In DNA form, the CDR3 reads TGTGCCATCAGTGAGTCCGTCCCCGACAGGCCGAACACCGGGGAGCTGTTTTTT. Encoded protein: CAISESVPDRPNTGELFF.

This chain joins TRBV5-1 and TRBJ2-5; 13 bases agree with TRBD2. Trimming took 0 bases from V and 5 from J; bases not matched to a gene: 10. This CDR3 has 18 amino acids. Germline CDR1 and CDR2: SGHRS and YFSETQ. CDR3 nucleotide sequence: TGCGCCAGCAGCTTGGCCGCACTAGCGGGGGGGCATCGGGAGACCCAGTACTTC. As protein: CASSLAALAGGHRETQYF.

In DNA, the CDR3 is TGTGCCAGCAGCGGGGGGACAGGTTATAATTCACCCCTCCACTTT. Translating gives CASSGGTGYNSPLHF. The genes are TRBV13 and TRBJ1-6, with 8 bases identical to TRBD1. Trimming cost V 5 bases and J 4 bases; bases outside gene matches: 4. Germline V gene lookup returns CDR1 PRHDT and CDR2 FYEKMQ (reference sequence). CDR3 length: 15 amino acids.

The V call is TRBV5-1, the J call TRBJ2-3; tentatively, D is TRBD2 (5 bases). The CDR3 sequence is 14 residues long. Germline V gives CDR1 SGHRS, CDR2 YFSETQ. V lost 1 base to trimming and J lost 1 base, with 7 bases between them. DNA of the CDR3: TGCGCCAGCAGCTTGTTCGGGGGCACAGATACGCAGTATTTT. Protein sequence: CASSLFGGTDTQYF. The full variable domain, completed using reference TRBV5-1 and TRBJ2-3, is KAGVTQTPRYLIKTRGQQVTLSCSPISGHRSVSWYQQTPGQGLQFLFEYFSETQRNKGNFPGRFSGRQFSNSRSEMNVSTLELGDSALYLCASSLFGGTDTQYFGPGTRLTVL.

The rearrangement uses TRBV29-1 and TRBJ1-2, with 8 bases aligning to TRBD1. Trimming removed 6 bases from V and 4 bases from J; junction bases left unmatched: 10. Germline CDR1 is SQVTM and CDR2 is ANQGSEA. The CDR3 runs 14 residues. DNA for the CDR3: TGCAGCGTCGACCAGGGGGCGCGGGGCTATGGCTACACCTTC. Amino acid sequence: CSVDQGARGYGYTF.

V usage is TRBV5-4 and J usage is TRBJ2-5; no clear D gene. CDR1 SGHNT and CDR2 YYREEE come from the germline V gene (reference sequence). There are 15 residues in the CDR3. The V end was cut by 0 bases, the J end by 5 bases, with 14 bases between. CDR3 nucleotides: TGTGCCAGCAGCTTGGACACCTTTGGCTTGGAGACCCAGTACTTC. Protein product: CASSLDTFGLETQYF.

The J gene is TRBJ1-2, the V gene TRBV11-3, with D possibly being TRBD1 (6 bases). There are 13 residues in the CDR3. Trimming removed 3 bases at V and 6 bases at J, with 11 bases between. CDR1 SGHNT and CDR2 YENEEA come from the germline V gene. Here the CDR3 reads CASSFTQGNGYTF. The CDR3 nucleotides read TGTGCCAGCAGCTTTACACAGGGAAATGGCTACACCTTC.

The chain has TRBV5-6 and TRBJ2-7; 8 bases are a match to TRBD1. The junction had 11 bases not matched to a gene; V was cut back by 3 bases and J by 6 bases. The CDR3 length is 15 residues. The germline gives CDR1 SGHDT, CDR2 YYEEEE. DNA of the CDR3: TGTGCCAGCAGCTCGAGAAGACAGGGGCGGAGCGAGCAGTACTTC. Its protein product is CASSSRRQGRSEQYF.

V usage is TRBV6-6 and J usage is TRBJ1-2; no firm D call. In germline, CDR1 is MNHNY, CDR2 SVGAGI (reference sequence). The CDR3 totals 12 residues. Trimming cost V 10 bases and J 5 bases, with 14 bases left between them. The CDR3 DNA reads as TGTGCCACCCGGGAGTTATCTTATGGCTACACCTTC. As protein: CATRELSYGYTF.

The V call is TRBV18, the J call TRBJ2-1; D possibly corresponds to TRBD1 (6 bases). Germline CDR1 is KGHSH and CDR2 is LQKENI. This CDR3 is 15 amino acids long. Trimming removed 2 bases from V and 9 bases from J, with 17 bases in between. In nucleotides, the CDR3 is TGTGCCAGCTCACCAGTGGGGCAGGGGCGCAGTGAGCAGTTCTTC. Its protein product is CASSPVGQGRSEQFF.

The count of this clone is one. V usage is TRBV6-5 and J usage is TRBJ2-7; D ambiguous. This CDR3 spans 13 amino acids. Between the trimmed V and J ends, which lost 2 bases and 1 base, there was a span of 6 bases. Per germline, CDR1 MNHEY and CDR2 SVGAGI. As DNA, the CDR3 is TGTGCCAGCAGTTACACAGAGTCCTACGAGCAGTACTTC. The encoded protein is CASSYTESYEQYF.

This rearrangement joins TRBV3-1 (or the pseudogene TRBV3-2) to TRBJ2-7; the match to TRBD1 covers 9 bases. The CDR3 is 14 amino acids. The junction had 6 bases not matched to a gene; V was cut back by 5 bases and J by 4 bases. The germline V gene encodes CDR1 LGHDT and CDR2 YNNKEL (reference sequence). The CDR3 bases are TGTGCCAGCAGCTTCGGACAGGGGACTTACGAGCAGTACTTC. Amino acids: CASSFGQGTYEQYF.

The rearrangement links TRBV19 to TRBJ2-4; 7 positions agree with TRBD1. V was pared by 9 bases and J by 8 bases, with 7 bases of the junction left unmatched. Germline assignment: CDR1 LNHDA and CDR2 SQIVND (reference sequence). This CDR3 is 12 amino acids long. The CDR3 coding sequence is TGTGCCAGCAGGGGGATTGGGGACATTCAGTACTTC. This codes for CASRGIGDIQYF.

The V gene is TRBV9, the J gene TRBJ2-5; a possible D gene is TRBD1 (5 bases). This CDR3 is 14 amino acids long. The V and J ends lost 4 bases and 2 bases respectively, with 12 bases between them. Germline lookup yields CDR1 SGDLS and CDR2 YYNGEE. The CDR3: CASSSRTSQETQYF. The CDR3 DNA is TGTGCCAGCAGCTCCCGGACATCACAAGAGACCCAGTACTTC.

On this clone itself: One end of the junction varies from germline; a read error may be responsible. V and J are TRBV10-3 and TRBJ2-5; 9 bases match TRBD1. CDR3 length equals 15 residues. CDR1 and CDR2 from the germline V gene are ENHRY and SYGVKD. The CDR3 DNA reads TGTGCCACCGCCTTGGACAGGGGCAGCCAAGGGACCCAGTACTTC. This codes for CATALDRGSQGTQYF.

The gene calls are TRBV18 and TRBJ1-2, with D possibly TRBD1 on 6 matching bases. The ends were cut back, 2 bases at V and 0 bases at J, with 10 bases in the middle. The CDR3 length is 15 residues. The germline V gene encodes CDR1 KGHSH and CDR2 LQKENI. The DNA for the CDR3 is TGTGCCAGCTCACCAACAGGGTTGGCTAACTATGGCTACACCTTC. Protein product: CASSPTGLANYGYTF.

This clone was seen a few times. The chain recombines TRBV7-6 with TRBJ1-5; a possible D gene is TRBD1 (5 bases). CDR1 SGHVS and CDR2 FNYEAQ come from the germline V gene. This CDR3 has 18 amino acids. V lost 2 bases and J lost 0, with 17 bases in between. CDR3 region: CASSLSAGRKYSNQPQHF. The CDR3 DNA reads TGTGCCAGCAGCTTATCTGCGGGACGCAAATATAGCAATCAGCCCCAGCATTTT.

This clone came up once. The chain has TRBV3-1 (or the pseudogene TRBV3-2) and TRBJ2-5, with TRBD2 matching over 10 bases. Germline CDR1 LGHDT, CDR2 YNNKEL (reference sequence). The CDR3 is made up of 15 amino acids. Trimming cost V 4 bases and J 7 bases; bases outside gene matches: 9. In DNA form, the CDR3 reads TGTGCCAGCAGCCCTCCCAGCGGGGGGGTTCTGACCCAGTACTTC. Translation gives CASSPPSGGVLTQYF.

A word on this clone: The identical CDR3 is also encoded by other nucleotide sequences in the sample. This sequence joins TRBV7-9 and TRBJ2-5; D possibly corresponds to TRBD1 (6 bases). V dropped 0 bases and J dropped 4 bases, with 9 bases sitting between them. The CDR3 length is 14 residues. The V gene's germline CDR1 is SEHNR and CDR2 FQNEAQ (reference sequence). The CDR3 reads CASSLAGGRETQYF. As DNA, the CDR3 is TGTGCCAGCAGCTTAGCAGGGGGACGAGAGACCCAGTACTTC.

The rearrangement uses TRBV20-1 and TRBJ1-4, with unresolved D. This CDR3 region has 14 residues. The V end was cut by 3 bases, the J end by 5 bases, with 13 bases between. In germline, CDR1 is DFQATT, CDR2 SNEGSKA (reference sequence). CDR3 in amino acids: CSASPLSQNEKLFF. CDR3 coding DNA: TGCAGTGCTAGTCCGTTATCTCAGAATGAAAAACTGTTTTTT.

This clone appeared a single time. The CDR3, as DNA: TGTGCCAGCAGTCCGACTAGCCCCCCTGGCAATGAGCAGTTCTTC. Translation gives CASSPTSPPGNEQFF. The rearrangement uses TRBV25-1 and TRBJ2-1, with 7 bases fitting TRBD2. Germline loops: CDR1 MGHDK, CDR2 SYGVNS. V trimming: 5 bases; J trimming: 6 bases; junction bases outside the gene matches: 10. This CDR3 region has 15 residues.

In nucleotides, the CDR3 is TGCGCCAGCAGCCTCTGGGACTTCGGATCCGAGCAGTACTTC. It encodes CASSLWDFGSEQYF. The V call is TRBV5-1, the J call TRBJ2-7, with a weak D call TRBD2 (6 bases). Germline V gene data show CDR1 as SGHRS and CDR2 as YFSETQ. The ends were cut back, 4 bases at V and 6 bases at J, with 17 bases in the middle. CDR3 length: 14 residues.

The rearrangement links TRBV5-5 to TRBJ2-5; possibly TRBD2 for D (5 bases). This CDR3 comprises 14 residues. V gave up 4 bases and J gave up 0 bases, with 10 bases separating them. CDR1 is SGHKS and CDR2 is YYEKEE in the germline V gene (reference sequence). CDR3 residues: CASSPGIYQETQYF. CDR3 bases: TGTGCCAGCAGCCCGGGGATTTACCAAGAGACCCAGTACTTC.